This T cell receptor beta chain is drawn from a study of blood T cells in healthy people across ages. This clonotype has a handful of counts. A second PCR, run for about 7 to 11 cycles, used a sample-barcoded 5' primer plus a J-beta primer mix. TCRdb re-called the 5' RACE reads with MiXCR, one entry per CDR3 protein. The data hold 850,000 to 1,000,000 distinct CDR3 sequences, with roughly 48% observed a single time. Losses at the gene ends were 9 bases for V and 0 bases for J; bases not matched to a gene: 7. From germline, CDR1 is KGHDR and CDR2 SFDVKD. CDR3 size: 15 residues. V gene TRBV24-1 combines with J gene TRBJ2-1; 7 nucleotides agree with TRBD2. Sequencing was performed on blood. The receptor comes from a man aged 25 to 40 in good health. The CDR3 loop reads CATGRASGSYNEQFF. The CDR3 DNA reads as TGTGCCACCGGGAGGGCCTCGGGCTCCTACAATGAGCAGTTCTTC.